The clone carrying this TCR beta chain was counted a few times. Profiled with immunoSEQ multiplex PCR; TCRdb holds only in-frame clones, not every one. The data contain 10,000 to 15,000 clones, about 70% of them singletons. The sample belongs to a study of blood T cell repertoires in COVID-19. Patients in Seattle were enrolled during active infection, then followed longitudinally. Trimming removed 0 bases at V and 2 bases at J, with 16 bases between. Germline lookup yields CDR1 LGHNA and CDR2 YSLEER. The CDR3 is 18 residues long. J is TRBJ2-2 and V is TRBV4-3; D might be TRBD1 (5 bases). Sequencing was carried out using peripheral blood. This receptor was obtained from a man aged 60-69 years with COVID-19, enrolled during active disease. CDR3 protein: CASSQEVTGRINTGELFF. DNA of the CDR3: TGCGCCAGCAGCCAAGAAGTTACAGGACGGATAAACACCGGGGAGCTGTTTTTT.